This is a list of T cell receptor beta chains from one sample in a study of shared clonotypes between healthy human individuals. TCRdb's table, derived via immunoSEQ multiplex PCR, lists solely in-frame clones and lacks some. The table shows hundreds of thousands of clones, with 95% to 97% occurring only once. Source material: naive CD8+ T cells sorted from blood. The origin of the receptors is a woman aged 30 to 39 in good health. The CDR3 runs from the conserved cysteine through the conserved F or W. A D gene is named only where the DNA matches it firmly. Expanded clones are given a class, and other clones once, few, many or no size at all.

j_gene | d_gene | v_gene | abundance | CDR3nt | CDR3aa
TRBJ2-7 | - | TRBV11-2 | once | TGTGCCAGCAGCTTAGTGAAGGACATTCACGAGCAGTACTTC | CASSLVKDIHEQYF
TRBJ2-7 | TRBD1 | TRBV11-2 | once | TGTGCCAGCAGCACCTCGACAGGGGGGGCCTACGAGCAGTACTTC | CASSTSTGGAYEQYF
TRBJ2-7 | TRBD2 | TRBV10-3 | - | TGTGCCATCAGTGACTTAGCGGGAGAGACCTACGAGCAGTACTTC | CAISDLAGETYEQYF
TRBJ2-4 | - | TRBV28 | - | TGTGCCAGCAGTTCGGACCCCGGGAACATTCAGTACTTC | CASSSDPGNIQYF
TRBJ2-2 | - | TRBV2 | - | TGTGCCAGCAGTGCGTCGGGGACCACCGGGGAGCTGTTTTTT | CASSASGTTGELFF
TRBJ1-2 | - | TRBV27 | - | TGTGCCAGCAGTATAACAGCGGACTATGGCTACACCTTC | CASSITADYGYTF
TRBJ2-7 | - | TRBV27 | - | TGTGCCAGCAGTTTCCCCGGGGACGAGCAGTACTTC | CASSFPGDEQYF
TRBJ2-2 | - | TRBV27 | - | TGTGCCAGCAGTTCTTCCATGGGGGACACCACCGGGGAGCTGTTTTTT | CASSSSMGDTTGELFF
TRBJ2-7 | - | TRBV28 | once | TGTGCCAGCAGTTTAACGGGGCACACTTACGAGCAGTACTTC | CASSLTGHTYEQYF
TRBJ2-7 | TRBD2 | TRBV5-6 | once | TGTGCCAGCAGCTTGGACCTAGCGGTCTACGAGCAGTACTTC | CASSLDLAVYEQYF
TRBJ2-5 | - | TRBV13 | - | TGTGCCAGCAGCTTAAAGTCCCAGCCTGGCGTTTCGGAGACCCAGTACTTC | CASSLKSQPGVSETQYF
TRBJ2-7 | - | TRBV7-9 | - | TGTGCCAGCAGCCAACAGGGCCACGAGCAGTACTTC | CASSQQGHEQYF
TRBJ2-7 | - | TRBV2 | - | TGTGCCAGCAGTTCCCCTCACAGGGCTAACGAGCAGTACTTC | CASSSPHRANEQYF
TRBJ2-3 | TRBD1 | TRBV27 | - | TGTGCCAGCAGTGCCGACAGGGTCACAGATACGCAGTATTTT | CASSADRVTDTQYF
TRBJ1-5 | - | TRBV13 | - | TGTGCCAGCAGCTTAGGCCTAGGGGGTAAGAATCAGCCCCAGCATTTT | CASSLGLGGKNQPQHF
TRBJ2-1 | TRBD2 | TRBV4-2 | - | TGTGCCAGCAGCCATGGTGACGGGACTAGCGTCTACAATGAGCAGTTCTTC | CASSHGDGTSVYNEQFF
TRBJ2-7 | - | TRBV4-1 | - | TGCGCCAGCAGCCTAGACGGAGGGTACGAGCAGTACTTC | CASSLDGGYEQYF
TRBJ1-2 | - | TRBV2 | - | TGTGCCAGCAGTGGAGTGGACTATGGCTACACCTTC | CASSGVDYGYTF
TRBJ2-7 | TRBD1 | TRBV5-1 | few | TGCGCCAGCAACCCGGGACAGGGATACGAGCAGTACTTC | CASNPGQGYEQYF
TRBJ1-1 | - | TRBV5-1 | - | TGCGCCAGCAGCTTCGTGAACACTGAAGCTTTCTTT | CASSFVNTEAFF
TRBJ1-5 | - | TRBV28 | - | TGTGCCAGCAGTGATTATCAGCCCCAGCATTTT | CASSDYQPQHF
TRBJ2-1 | - | TRBV13 | - | TGTGCCAGCAGCTTAGGTGACCCCAACAATGAGCAGTTCTTC | CASSLGDPNNEQFF
TRBJ1-1 | - | TRBV27 | - | TGTGCCAGCAGAGATAGGACTGAGAACACTGAAGCTTTCTTT | CASRDRTENTEAFF
TRBJ2-1 | - | TRBV4-2 | - | TGTGCCAGCAGCCAAGATCTGTCCCTAGCCTTAGGCAATGAGCAGTTCTTC | CASSQDLSLALGNEQFF
TRBJ2-3 | - | TRBV11-2 | - | TGTGCCAGCAGCTTAGTTGGAGGAACTAGCACAGATACGCAGTATTTT | CASSLVGGTSTDTQYF
TRBJ2-7 | - | TRBV4-1 | once | TGCGCCAGCAGCCAAGCGTTAGGGCAGAGCTACGAGCAGTACTTC | CASSQALGQSYEQYF
TRBJ2-7 | TRBD1 | TRBV5-6 | - | TGTGCCAGCAGCTTAAATCAGGGGGTATCCTACGAGCAGTACTTC | CASSLNQGVSYEQYF
TRBJ2-7 | - | TRBV5-1 | - | TGCGCCAGCAGCTCCCGGGGACCTAGCTCCTACGAGCAGTACTTC | CASSSRGPSSYEQYF
TRBJ1-3 | TRBD1 | TRBV4-1 | - | TGCGCCAGCAGCCAAGAAATTTTACAGGGGTTCTCTGGAAACACCATATATTTT | CASSQEILQGFSGNTIYF
TRBJ1-1 | - | TRBV2 | once | TGTGCCAGCAGTGAATTTACCGTCGGGGTCACTGAAGCTTTCTTT | CASSEFTVGVTEAFF
TRBJ2-3 | TRBD2 | TRBV6-6 | - | TGTGCCAGCGCGCCTGGACTAGCGGCTGTAGATACGCAGTATTTT | CASAPGLAAVDTQYF
TRBJ2-1 | TRBD2 | TRBV2 | - | TGTGCCAGCAGTGAAGCGTTGGGGGGGAAAGACAATGAGCAGTTCTTC | CASSEALGGKDNEQFF
TRBJ2-7 | - | TRBV13 | once | TGTGCCAGCAGCTCCAAGGGCAGTCCATCCTACGAGCAGTACTTC | CASSSKGSPSYEQYF
TRBJ2-7 | - | TRBV6-5 | - | TGTGCCAGCAGTGTCTACCACACCTACGAGCAGTACTTC | CASSVYHTYEQYF
TRBJ2-7 | - | TRBV4-1 | - | TGCGCCAGCAGCCAAGGGGCTAGCATGGACGAGCAGTACTTC | CASSQGASMDEQYF
TRBJ2-7 | TRBD1 | TRBV7-9 | - | TGTGCCAGCAGCTTAGGACAGGGGCATCCCTACGAGCAGTACTTC | CASSLGQGHPYEQYF
TRBJ2-3 | - | TRBV4-1 | - | TGCGCCAGCAGCCAAGTTTCTACAGATACGCAGTATTTT | CASSQVSTDTQYF
TRBJ1-2 | TRBD1 | TRBV28 | - | TGTGCCAGCAGTTCTGGACAGGGTGGTGGCTACACCTTC | CASSSGQGGGYTF
TRBJ2-7 | - | TRBV30 | once | TGTGCCTGGAGTGGGGACTTGTCCTACGAGCAGTACTTC | CAWSGDLSYEQYF